Following are 32 T cell receptor beta chains from one sample sequenced in a study of blood T cell repertoires in COVID-19. Sequencing used immunoSEQ multiplex PCR; TCRdb keeps in-frame clones, though not all of them. The table includes approximately 300,000 clones, 70% to 90% detected once. The material sequenced was PBMCs or T cells enriched from blood (not recorded which). Every receptor here comes from a woman in her twenties or thirties who had recovered from COVID-19.

The genes are TRBV7-2 and TRBJ1-5; 9 bases fit TRBD1. The ends lost 3 bases at V and 7 bases at J; junction bases unmatched: 7. The V gene's germline CDR1 is SGHTA and CDR2 FQGNSA. The CDR3 is made up of 15 amino acids. Here the CDR3 reads CASSFGQGLGQPQHF. CDR3 nucleotides: TGTGCCAGCAGCTTCGGACAGGGGCTAGGGCAGCCCCAGCATTTT.

This chain links TRBV2 with TRBJ1-3, with D uncertain. The CDR3 has 14 amino acids. The ends were cut back, 4 bases at V and 0 bases at J, with 7 bases in the middle. Germline V gene lookup returns CDR1 SNHLY and CDR2 FYNNEI. The DNA for the CDR3 is TGTGCCAGCAGTGGGGAGAGCTCTGGAAACACCATATATTTT. As protein: CASSGESSGNTIYF.

The chain employs TRBV9 and TRBJ1-6; D remains ambiguous. CDR1 and CDR2 from the germline V gene are SGDLS and YYNGEE. This CDR3 contains 13 residues. The ends were cut back, 2 bases at V and 11 bases at J, with 11 bases in the middle. The CDR3 nucleotides read TGTGCCAGCAGCGTTTCCGGGAATCCACCCCTCCACTTT. Amino acid sequence: CASSVSGNPPLHF.

The V gene is TRBV18, the J gene TRBJ2-3, with 11 bases identical to TRBD2. Germline V CDR1 and CDR2: KGHSH, LQKENI. The CDR3 length is 19 residues. V shed 3 bases, J shed 5 bases, and the junction held 16 bases outside the gene matches. CDR3 DNA: TGTGCCAGCTCACCCGGCAGAATACTAGCGGGAGTAATAGAAGATACGCAGTATTTT. Its translation is CASSPGRILAGVIEDTQYF.

The genes are TRBV14 and TRBJ2-7; TRBD2 is a possible D gene (5 bases). The CDR3 sequence is 13 residues long. The V gene lost 1 base and the J gene lost 5 bases, with 9 bases spanning the gap. CDR1 is SGHDN, CDR2 FVKESK, per germline. CDR3 sequence: CASSQVTGNEQYF. CDR3 in DNA: TGTGCCAGCAGCCAAGTTACGGGGAACGAGCAGTACTTC. The complete variable domain, with remaining parts taken from reference TRBV14 and TRBJ2-7, reads EAGVTQFPSHSVIEKGQTVTLRCDPISGHDNLYWYRRVMGKEIKFLLHFVKESKQDESGMPNNRFLAERTGGTYSTLKVQPAELEDSGVYFCASSQVTGNEQYFGPGTRLTVT.

The chain joins TRBV13 to TRBJ2-7; TRBD2 matches 16 bases. Germline V gene sequence: CDR1 PRHDT, CDR2 FYEKMQ (reference sequence). V dropped 1 base and J dropped 4; count of bases not matched to a gene: 1. The CDR3 extends over 16 amino acids. The CDR3 reads CASSLEGLAGGYEQYF. DNA of the CDR3: TGTGCCAGCAGCTTAGAGGGACTAGCGGGGGGGTACGAGCAGTACTTC.

This chain joins TRBV7-9 and TRBJ1-3, with unresolved D. This CDR3 has 14 residues. Per the germline V gene, CDR1 is SEHNR and CDR2 is FQNEAQ (reference sequence). V shed 6 bases and J shed 0 bases, with 9 bases lying between them. Here the CDR3 reads CASSPGTSGNTIYF. The DNA of the CDR3 is TGTGCCAGCAGTCCAGGTACCTCTGGAAACACCATATATTTT. Supplemented by reference TRBV7-9 and TRBJ1-3, the full variable domain reads DTGVSQNPRHKITKRGQNVTFRCDPISEHNRLYWYRQTLGQGPEFLTYFQNEAQLEKSRLLSDRFSAERPKGSFSTLEIQRTEQGDSAMYLCASSPGTSGNTIYFGEGSWLTVV.

DNA of the CDR3: TGTGCCAGTAGTATAGATGGGCGGGGGAATTACAATGAGCAGTTCTTC. Translated: CASSIDGRGNYNEQFF. The V call is TRBV19, the J call TRBJ2-1; 7 nucleotides agree with TRBD2. Germline V gene data show CDR1 as LNHDA and CDR2 as SQIVND (reference sequence). This CDR3 region has 16 residues. V was pared by 0 bases and J by 4 bases, with 6 bases of the junction left unmatched.

The CDR3 loop is CASSDRAYEQYF. CDR3 in DNA: TGTGCCAGCAGTGACAGGGCCTACGAGCAGTACTTC. This rearrangement joins TRBV6-9 to TRBJ2-7, with TRBD1 identical over 7 bases. From germline, CDR1 is MNHGY and CDR2 SVAAGI. This CDR3 contains 12 residues. V shed 5 bases, J shed 2 bases, and the junction held 0 bases outside the gene matches.

The chain has TRBV10-3 and TRBJ1-1; 7 bases map to TRBD1. Trimming removed 6 bases from V and 0 bases from J; junction bases left unmatched: 10. This CDR3 contains 16 residues. Per germline, CDR1 ENHRY and CDR2 SYGVKD. CDR3 sequence: CAIRGATGDMNTEAFF. The CDR3 DNA reads as TGTGCCATCAGAGGGGCAACAGGGGACATGAACACTGAAGCTTTCTTT.

This clone was seen a few times. V gene TRBV29-1 combines with J gene TRBJ2-1; 11 nucleotides line up with TRBD2. Germline V gene data show CDR1 as SQVTM and CDR2 as ANQGSEA. CDR3 length: 17 amino acids. V shed 4 bases and J 0 bases; nucleotides not matched to a gene: 8. The CDR3 DNA reads as TGCAGCGTTGTTGGTCTAGCGGGAGGCGTCTCCTACAATGAGCAGTTCTTC. It translates to CSVVGLAGGVSYNEQFF.

The rearrangement uses TRBV28 and TRBJ1-2; 10 nucleotides match TRBD1. V was clipped by 8 bases and J by 4 bases; unmatched bases: 16. From germline, CDR1 is MDHEN and CDR2 SYDVKM. The CDR3 extends over 17 amino acids. CDR3 region: CASRGGDRGQKGYGYTF. The CDR3 DNA follows: TGTGCCAGCCGAGGGGGGGACAGGGGACAAAAGGGCTATGGCTACACCTTC.

This chain connects TRBV5-1 to TRBJ2-7, with 7 bases identical to TRBD2. The germline CDR1 and CDR2 sequences are SGHRS and YFSETQ. The CDR3 extends over 16 amino acids. V trimming: 4 bases; J trimming: 4 bases; junction bases outside the gene matches: 14. The CDR3 here is CASSPDFGGGSYEQYF. CDR3 nucleotide sequence: TGCGCCAGCAGCCCTGACTTTGGCGGGGGATCTTACGAGCAGTACTTC.

The chain recombines TRBV2 with TRBJ1-1; D not certain. The length of the CDR3 is 13 residues. Deletions cut 6 bases from V and 1 base from J, with 9 bases between. Per the germline V gene, CDR1 is SNHLY and CDR2 is FYNNEI. The CDR3 nucleotides read TGTGCCAGCAGCAGTGCAGAGAACACTGAAGCTTTCTTT. Translation: CASSSAENTEAFF.

The chain joins TRBV24-1 to TRBJ2-6; D call uncertain. Trimming stripped 6 bases from V and 0 bases from J, with 5 bases between. Looked up from germline, CDR1 is KGHDR and CDR2 is SFDVKD. This CDR3 spans 14 amino acids. Here the CDR3 DNA reads TGTGCCACCAGTAGAGACTCTGGGGCCAACGTCCTGACTTTC. Its protein is CATSRDSGANVLTF.

V usage is TRBV13 and J usage is TRBJ2-3; 10 bases match TRBD1. The CDR3 runs to 19 residues. In germline, CDR1 is PRHDT, CDR2 FYEKMQ (reference sequence). Germline trimming cut 2 bases from V and 0 bases from J; bases unmatched to any gene: 11. CDR3 sequence: CASSLSGRDRGPSTDTQYF. In DNA form, the CDR3 reads TGTGCCAGCAGCTTAAGCGGCAGGGACAGGGGACCTAGCACAGATACGCAGTATTTT. The whole variable domain, filled in from reference TRBV13 and TRBJ2-3, reads AAGVIQSPRHLIKEKRETATLKCYPIPRHDTVYWYQQGPGQDPQFLISFYEKMQSDKGSIPDRFSAQQFSDYHSELNMSSLELGDSALYFCASSLSGRDRGPSTDTQYFGPGTRLTVL.

The V gene is TRBV28, the J gene TRBJ1-5, with a tentative D call TRBD1 (6 bases). The length of the CDR3 is 15 residues. V gave up 2 bases and J gave up 7 bases, with 15 bases separating them. The germline V gene has CDR1 MDHEN and CDR2 SYDVKM. DNA for the CDR3: TGTGCCAGCAGTTTAGATCTGGGGGCTGGACAGCCCCAGCATTTT. It is translated as CASSLDLGAGQPQHF.

This rearrangement joins TRBV4-1 to TRBJ2-7, with 8 bases identical to TRBD1. The CDR3 length is 13 residues. The germline V gene encodes CDR1 MGHRA and CDR2 YSYEKL. J lost 6 bases, V lost 9 bases, and 10 bases had no gene match. The CDR3 nucleotides are TGCGCCAGTAGTATGGACAGGGCGTTCGAGCAGTACTTC. Translated: CASSMDRAFEQYF.

The J gene is TRBJ1-2, the V gene TRBV28; D is possibly TRBD1 (6 bases). There are 14 residues in the CDR3. CDR1 and CDR2 from the germline V gene are MDHEN and SYDVKM. V was cut by 8 bases and J by 1 base, with 14 bases left in between. The CDR3 loop reads CASRWGGGNYGYTF. The DNA for the CDR3 is TGTGCCAGCCGGTGGGGAGGGGGTAACTATGGCTACACCTTC.

The chain combines TRBV5-8 with TRBJ1-5; D not certain. Trimming removed 7 bases at V and 0 bases at J, with 17 bases between. CDR3 length equals 16 residues. From germline, CDR1 is SGHTS and CDR2 YDEGEE. CDR3 loop: CASRRGSGDSNQPQHF. In DNA form, the CDR3 reads TGTGCCAGCCGCCGCGGGTCTGGGGATAGCAATCAGCCCCAGCATTTT.

J is TRBJ2-5 and V is TRBV20-1; D not certain. Germline V gives CDR1 DFQATT, CDR2 SNEGSKA (reference sequence). CDR3 length: 12 residues. Trimming removed 3 bases from V and 5 bases from J, with 10 bases in between. CDR3 coding DNA: TGCAGTGCTAGTGTGACTGGGGAGACCCAGTACTTC. Translating it yields CSASVTGETQYF.

This rearrangement joins TRBV5-1 to TRBJ1-1; D remains unclear. The CDR3 sequence is 14 residues long. Looked up from germline, CDR1 is SGHRS and CDR2 is YFSETQ. Trimming cost V 6 bases and J 3 bases, with 15 bases left between them. CDR3 region: CASTRRGLDTEAFF. CDR3 sequence (DNA): TGCGCCAGCACACGGCGGGGTTTGGACACTGAAGCTTTCTTT.

The chain links TRBV6-6 to TRBJ1-1; D might be TRBD1 (5 bases). Trimming left V 10 bases short and J 5 bases short, with 14 bases between. From germline, CDR1 is MNHNY and CDR2 SVGAGI (reference sequence). The CDR3 loop spans 12 amino acids. The CDR3 region is CATKTVGTEAFF. The CDR3, as DNA: TGTGCCACCAAGACAGTGGGGACTGAAGCTTTCTTT.

The V gene is TRBV28, the J gene TRBJ2-4; 13 bases are a match to TRBD2. The trim removed 3 bases at V and 4 bases at J, leaving 3 bases unmatched. CDR3 length: 16 residues. Germline V CDR1 and CDR2: MDHEN, SYDVKM. The CDR3 protein is CASSFGTSGIKNIQYF. DNA of the CDR3: TGTGCCAGCAGTTTTGGGACTAGCGGGATTAAAAACATTCAGTACTTC.

The chain links TRBV10-1 to TRBJ1-2; no reliable D call. Germline V lookup: CDR1 WNHNN, CDR2 SYGVQD (reference sequence). V was cut by 5 bases and J by 7 bases, with 14 bases left in between. The CDR3 runs to 13 residues. The CDR3 protein is CASSLYTTGGYTF. DNA for the CDR3: TGCGCCAGCAGTCTGTACACTACGGGTGGCTACACCTTC.

This clone was detected a few times. This sequence joins TRBV18 and TRBJ1-5; D might be TRBD1 (6 bases). The CDR3 covers 15 residues. CDR1 is KGHSH and CDR2 is LQKENI in the germline V gene. V was pared by 0 bases and J by 7 bases, with 13 bases between. The CDR3 reads CASSPPPGAHQPQHF. The CDR3 nucleotides are TGTGCCAGCTCACCACCACCAGGGGCCCACCAGCCCCAGCATTTT. The full variable domain, rest sourced from reference TRBV18 and TRBJ1-5, is NAGVMQNPRHLVRRRGQEARLRCSPMKGHSHVYWYRQLPEEGLKFMVYLQKENIIDESGMPKERFSAEFPKEGPSILRIQQVVRGDSAAYFCASSPPPGAHQPQHFGDGTRLSIL.

V is TRBV7-8 and J is TRBJ1-2; 7 nucleotides match TRBD1. The CDR3 covers 14 residues. Germline V CDR1 and CDR2: SGHVS, FQNEAQ. Germline trimming cut 5 bases from V and 7 bases from J; bases unmatched to any gene: 10. CDR3 sequence: CASSLDEGARGYTF. As DNA, the CDR3 is TGTGCCAGCAGCCTGGACGAGGGGGCGCGTGGCTACACCTTC.

The chain uses TRBV14 and TRBJ1-3; 7 positions agree with TRBD1. The CDR3 has 15 residues. J gave up 2 bases and V 3 bases, and 4 bases lay outside the gene matches. Germline-derived CDR1 and CDR2 are SGHDN and FVKESK. CDR3 nucleotide sequence: TGTGCCAGCAGCCAGATGACAGGGCCTGGAAACACCATATATTTT. Encoded protein: CASSQMTGPGNTIYF.

The V and J genes are TRBV28 and TRBJ2-7, with 8 nucleotides matching TRBD1. V lost 5 bases, J lost 5 bases, and 8 bases stayed unmatched. Germline V lookup: CDR1 MDHEN, CDR2 SYDVKM. The CDR3 consists of 14 residues. The CDR3 sequence is CASSPWTGRNEQYF. CDR3 sequence (DNA): TGTGCCAGCAGTCCCTGGACAGGGAGGAACGAGCAGTACTTC.

The chain links TRBV12-3 or TRBV12-4 to TRBJ1-2; 7 nucleotides align to TRBD1. V shed 8 bases, J shed 4 bases, and the junction held 4 bases outside the gene matches. The CDR3 spans 12 residues. CDR3 nucleotides: TGTGCCAGCGGACCAGGGGGCTATGGCTACACCTTC. Protein product: CASGPGGYGYTF.

V gene TRBV7-2 combines with J gene TRBJ1-2, with TRBD1 identical over 8 bases. Germline assignment: CDR1 SGHTA and CDR2 FQGNSA. The CDR3 length is 16 residues. The V segment lost 1 base and the J segment 3 bases; nucleotides outside the gene matches: 7. The chain's CDR3 is CASSLGRQGADYGYTF. DNA for the CDR3: TGTGCCAGCAGCTTAGGTCGGCAGGGGGCTGACTATGGCTACACCTTC.

This clone has just a few counts. This chain's CDR3 is CASSQTDRVGQPQHF. The CDR3 coding sequence is TGTGCCAGCAGCCAAACGGACAGGGTGGGTCAGCCCCAGCATTTT. J is TRBJ1-5 and V is TRBV4-2; 8 nucleotides match TRBD1. The CDR3 sequence is 15 residues long. After removal of 2 bases from V and 6 bases from J, the junction contained 6 bases not matched to a gene. Germline assignment: CDR1 LGHNA and CDR2 YNFKEQ.